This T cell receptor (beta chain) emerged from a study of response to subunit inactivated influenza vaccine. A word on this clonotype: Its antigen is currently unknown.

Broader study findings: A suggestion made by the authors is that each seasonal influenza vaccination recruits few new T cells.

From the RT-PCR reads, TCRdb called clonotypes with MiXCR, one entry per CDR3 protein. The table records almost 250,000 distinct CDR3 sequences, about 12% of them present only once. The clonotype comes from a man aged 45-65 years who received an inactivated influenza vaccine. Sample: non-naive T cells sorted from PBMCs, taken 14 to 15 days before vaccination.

The chain's CDR3 is CASSEGGRGLGGYTF. CDR3 sequence (DNA): TGTGCCAGCAGTGAAGGGGGTAGGGGGCTAGGAGGCTACACCTTC. The chain combines TRBV2 with TRBJ1-2; 7 bases are shared with TRBD1. The CDR3 runs to 15 residues. Trimming cost V 1 base and J 8 bases; bases outside gene matches: 10. Germline CDR1 is SNHLY and CDR2 is FYNNEI.